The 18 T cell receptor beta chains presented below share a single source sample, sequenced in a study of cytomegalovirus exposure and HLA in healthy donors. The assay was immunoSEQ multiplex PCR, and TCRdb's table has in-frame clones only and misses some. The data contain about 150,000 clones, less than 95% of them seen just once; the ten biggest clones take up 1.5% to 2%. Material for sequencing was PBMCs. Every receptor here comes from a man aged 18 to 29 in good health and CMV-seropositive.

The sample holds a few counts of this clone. DNA for the CDR3: TGTGCCAGCAGTGGACTCGGCATCGGGCAGCCCCAGCATTTT. Its protein product is CASSGLGIGQPQHF. The chain is built from TRBV2 and TRBJ1-5; D unresolved. Deletions cut 4 bases from V and 7 bases from J, with 14 bases between. Germline CDR1 is SNHLY and CDR2 is FYNNEI. The CDR3 loop spans 14 amino acids.

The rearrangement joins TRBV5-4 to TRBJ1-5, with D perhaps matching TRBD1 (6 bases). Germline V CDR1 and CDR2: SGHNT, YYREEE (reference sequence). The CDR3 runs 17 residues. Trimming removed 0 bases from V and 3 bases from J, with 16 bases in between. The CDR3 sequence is CASSLGGSTGNNQPQHF. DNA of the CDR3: TGTGCCAGCAGCTTGGGAGGTTCGACAGGCAACAATCAGCCCCAGCATTTT. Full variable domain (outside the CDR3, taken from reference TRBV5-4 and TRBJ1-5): ETGVTQSPTHLIKTRGQQVTLRCSSQSGHNTVSWYQQALGQGPQFIFQYYREEENGRGNFPPRFSGLQFPNYSSELNVNALELDDSALYLCASSLGGSTGNNQPQHFGDGTRLSIL.

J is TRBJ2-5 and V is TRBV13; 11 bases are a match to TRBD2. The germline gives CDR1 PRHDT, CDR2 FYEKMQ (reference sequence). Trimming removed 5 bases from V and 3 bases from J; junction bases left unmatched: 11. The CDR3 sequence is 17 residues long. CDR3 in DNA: TGTGCCAGCAGCACGAGCCCCGGGACTAGCGGTGAAGAGACCCAGTACTTC. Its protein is CASSTSPGTSGEETQYF.

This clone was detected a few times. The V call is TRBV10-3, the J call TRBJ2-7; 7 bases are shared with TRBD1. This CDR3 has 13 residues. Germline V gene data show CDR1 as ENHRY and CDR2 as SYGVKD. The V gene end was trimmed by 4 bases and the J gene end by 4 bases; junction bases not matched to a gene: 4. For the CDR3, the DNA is TGTGCCATCAGTGGAGGGGGCGGGTACGAGCAGTACTTC. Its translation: CAISGGGGYEQYF.

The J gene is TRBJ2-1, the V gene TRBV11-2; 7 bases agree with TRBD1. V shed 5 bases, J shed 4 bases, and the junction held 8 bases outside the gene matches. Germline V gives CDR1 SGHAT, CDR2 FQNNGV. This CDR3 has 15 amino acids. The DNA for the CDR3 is TGTGCCAGCAGCGTCCCTCCGGGACAGTACAATGAGCAGTTCTTC. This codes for CASSVPPGQYNEQFF.

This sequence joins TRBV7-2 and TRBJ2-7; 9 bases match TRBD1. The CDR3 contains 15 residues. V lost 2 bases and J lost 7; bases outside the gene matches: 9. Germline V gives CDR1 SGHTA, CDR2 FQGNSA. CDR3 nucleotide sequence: TGTGCCAGCAGCTTATTCGGACAGGGGTCTTGGGAGCAGTACTTC. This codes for CASSLFGQGSWEQYF.

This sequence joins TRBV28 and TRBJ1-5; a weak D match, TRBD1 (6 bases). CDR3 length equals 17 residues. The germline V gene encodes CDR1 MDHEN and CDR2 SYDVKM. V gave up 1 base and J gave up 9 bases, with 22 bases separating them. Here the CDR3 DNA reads TGTGCCAGCAGTTTATCCCCCCACAGGGCACCACAGGGGCCCCAGCATTTT. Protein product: CASSLSPHRAPQGPQHF.

CDR3 region: CASSEIGGNTEAFF. CDR3 nucleotides: TGTGCCAGCAGTGAAATAGGGGGAAACACTGAAGCTTTCTTT. The rearrangement joins TRBV6-1 to TRBJ1-1; possibly TRBD1 for D (6 bases). V lost 2 bases and J 2 bases, leaving 9 bases between the germline ends. The CDR3 is 14 amino acids. From germline, CDR1 is MNHNS and CDR2 SASEGT.

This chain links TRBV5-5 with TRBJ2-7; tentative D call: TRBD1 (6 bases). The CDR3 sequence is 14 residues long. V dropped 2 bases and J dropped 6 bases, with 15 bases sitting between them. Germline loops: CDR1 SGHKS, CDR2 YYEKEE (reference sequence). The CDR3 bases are TGTGCCAGCAGCTTTGTGGGACAACCCTCCGAGCAGTACTTC. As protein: CASSFVGQPSEQYF.

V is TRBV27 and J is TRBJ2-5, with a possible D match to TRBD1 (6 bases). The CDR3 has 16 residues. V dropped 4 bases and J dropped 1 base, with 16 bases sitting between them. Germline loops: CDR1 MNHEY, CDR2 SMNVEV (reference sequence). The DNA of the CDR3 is TGTGCCAGCAGTTCTCGAAAAGACAGGTCCCAAGAGACCCAGTACTTC. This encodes CASSSRKDRSQETQYF.

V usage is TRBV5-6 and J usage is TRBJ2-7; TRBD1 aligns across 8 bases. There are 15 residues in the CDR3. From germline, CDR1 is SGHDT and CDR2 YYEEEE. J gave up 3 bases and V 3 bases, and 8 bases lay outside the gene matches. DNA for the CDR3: TGTGCCAGCAGCTCCTCCGGGACAGGACTCTACGAGCAGTACTTC. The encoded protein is CASSSSGTGLYEQYF.

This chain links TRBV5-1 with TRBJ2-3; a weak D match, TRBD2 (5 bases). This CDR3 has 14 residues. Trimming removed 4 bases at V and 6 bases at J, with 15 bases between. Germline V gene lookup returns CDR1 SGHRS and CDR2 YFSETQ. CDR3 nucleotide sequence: TGCGCCAGCAGCCCGACGGGAAGCAGGGATACGCAGTATTTT. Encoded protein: CASSPTGSRDTQYF.

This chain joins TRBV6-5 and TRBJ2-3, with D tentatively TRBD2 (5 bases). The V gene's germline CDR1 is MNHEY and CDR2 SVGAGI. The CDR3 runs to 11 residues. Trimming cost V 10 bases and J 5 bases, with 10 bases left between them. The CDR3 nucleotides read TGTGCCACCCGGGGTTTAGATACGCAGTATTTT. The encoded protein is CATRGLDTQYF.

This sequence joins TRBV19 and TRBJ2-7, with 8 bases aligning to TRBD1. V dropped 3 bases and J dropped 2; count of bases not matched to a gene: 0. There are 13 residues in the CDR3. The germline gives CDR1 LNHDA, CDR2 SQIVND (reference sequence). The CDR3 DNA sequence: TGTGCCAGTAGTATGACAGGGGCCTACGAGCAGTACTTC. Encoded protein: CASSMTGAYEQYF.

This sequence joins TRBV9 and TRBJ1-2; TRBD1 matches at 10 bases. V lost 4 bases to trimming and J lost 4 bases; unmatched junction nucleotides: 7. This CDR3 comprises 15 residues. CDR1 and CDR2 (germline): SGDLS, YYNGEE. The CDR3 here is CASSPWTGGIYGYTF. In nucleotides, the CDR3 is TGTGCCAGCAGCCCCTGGACAGGGGGGATCTATGGCTACACCTTC.

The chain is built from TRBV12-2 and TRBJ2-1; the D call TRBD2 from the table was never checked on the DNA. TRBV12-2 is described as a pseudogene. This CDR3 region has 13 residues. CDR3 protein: CASRSTPPGLGFF. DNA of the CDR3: TGTGCAAGTCGCTCTACCCCCCCGGGACTAGGATTCTTC.

The CDR3 DNA sequence: TGTGCCAGCAGTCCCTGGGGGACAGGGTTCCCAGATACGCAGTATTTT. Translated, it gives CASSPWGTGFPDTQYF. V is TRBV7-3 and J is TRBJ2-3; TRBD1 aligns across 9 bases. Germline trimming cut 6 bases from V and 4 bases from J; bases unmatched to any gene: 11. There are 16 residues in the CDR3. CDR1 is SGHTA, CDR2 FQGTGA, per germline.

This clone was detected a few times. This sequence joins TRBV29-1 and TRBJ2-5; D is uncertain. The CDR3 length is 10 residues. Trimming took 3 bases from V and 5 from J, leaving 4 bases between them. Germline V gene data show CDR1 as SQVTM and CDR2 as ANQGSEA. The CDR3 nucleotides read TGCAGCGTTGAGAGGGAGACCCAGTACTTC. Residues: CSVERETQYF.